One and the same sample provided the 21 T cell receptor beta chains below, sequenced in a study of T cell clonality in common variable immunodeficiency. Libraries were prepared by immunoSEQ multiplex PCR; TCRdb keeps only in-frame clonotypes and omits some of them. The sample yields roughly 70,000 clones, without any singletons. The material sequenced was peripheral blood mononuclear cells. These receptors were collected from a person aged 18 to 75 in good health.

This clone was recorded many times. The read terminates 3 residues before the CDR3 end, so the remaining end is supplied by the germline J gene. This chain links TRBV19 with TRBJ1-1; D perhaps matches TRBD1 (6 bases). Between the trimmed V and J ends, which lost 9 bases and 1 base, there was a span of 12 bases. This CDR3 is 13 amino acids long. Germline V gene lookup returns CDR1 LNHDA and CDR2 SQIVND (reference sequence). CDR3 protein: CASTGTPNTEAFF. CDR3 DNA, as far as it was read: TGTGCCAGCACCGGGACACCGAACACTGAA.

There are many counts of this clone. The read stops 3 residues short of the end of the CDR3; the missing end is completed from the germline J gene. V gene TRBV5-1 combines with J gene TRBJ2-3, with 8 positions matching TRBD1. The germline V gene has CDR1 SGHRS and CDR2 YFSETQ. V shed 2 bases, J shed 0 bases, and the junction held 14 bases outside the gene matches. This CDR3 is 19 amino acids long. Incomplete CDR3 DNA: TGCGCCAGCAGCTTAGGGCCAGGGGGCGCGACCCCTAGCACAGATACG. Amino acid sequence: CASSLGPGGATPSTDT. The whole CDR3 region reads CASSLGPGGATPSTDTQYF.

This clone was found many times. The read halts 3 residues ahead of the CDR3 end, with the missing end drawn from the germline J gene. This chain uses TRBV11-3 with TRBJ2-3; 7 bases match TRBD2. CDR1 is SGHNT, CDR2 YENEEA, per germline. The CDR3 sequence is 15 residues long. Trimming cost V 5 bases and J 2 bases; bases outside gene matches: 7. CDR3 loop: CASSPSGNPTDTQYF. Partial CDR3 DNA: TGTGCCAGCAGCCCAAGCGGGAACCCCACAGATACG.

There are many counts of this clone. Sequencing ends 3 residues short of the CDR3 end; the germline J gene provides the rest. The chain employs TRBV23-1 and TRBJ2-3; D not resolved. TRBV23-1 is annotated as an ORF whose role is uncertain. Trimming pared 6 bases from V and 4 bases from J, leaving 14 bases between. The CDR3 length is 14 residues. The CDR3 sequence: CASSMSRGPDTQYF. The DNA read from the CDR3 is TGCGCCAGCAGCATGAGTCGTGGGCCAGATACG.

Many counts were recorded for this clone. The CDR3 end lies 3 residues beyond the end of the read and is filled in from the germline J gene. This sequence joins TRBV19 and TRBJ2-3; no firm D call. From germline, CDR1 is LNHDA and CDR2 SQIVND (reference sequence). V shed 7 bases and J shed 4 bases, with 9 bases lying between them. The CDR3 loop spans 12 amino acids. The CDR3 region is CASIGYSDTQYF. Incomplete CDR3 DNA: TGTGCCAGTATTGGTTACTCAGATACG. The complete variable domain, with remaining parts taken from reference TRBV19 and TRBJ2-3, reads DGGITQSPKYLFRKEGQNVTLSCEQNLNHDAMYWYRQDPGQGLRLIYYSQIVNDFQKGDIAEGYSVSREKKESFPLTVTSAQKNPTAFYLCASIGYSDTQYFGPGTRLTVL.

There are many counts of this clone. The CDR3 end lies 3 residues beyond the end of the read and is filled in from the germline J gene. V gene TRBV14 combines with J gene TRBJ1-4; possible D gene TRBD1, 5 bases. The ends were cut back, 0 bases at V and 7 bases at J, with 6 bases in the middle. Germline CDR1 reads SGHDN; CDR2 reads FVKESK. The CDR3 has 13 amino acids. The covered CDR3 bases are TGTGCCAGCAGCCAAGAGACAGCTGAAAAA. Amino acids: CASSQETAEK. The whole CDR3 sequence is CASSQETAEKLFF.

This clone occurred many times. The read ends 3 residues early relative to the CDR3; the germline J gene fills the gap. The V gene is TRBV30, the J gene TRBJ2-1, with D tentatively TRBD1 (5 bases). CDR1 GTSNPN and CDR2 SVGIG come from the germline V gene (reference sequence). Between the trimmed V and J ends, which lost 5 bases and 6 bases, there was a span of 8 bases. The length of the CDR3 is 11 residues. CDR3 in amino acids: CAWWQGNEQFF. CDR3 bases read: TGTGCCTGGTGGCAGGGCAATGAG.

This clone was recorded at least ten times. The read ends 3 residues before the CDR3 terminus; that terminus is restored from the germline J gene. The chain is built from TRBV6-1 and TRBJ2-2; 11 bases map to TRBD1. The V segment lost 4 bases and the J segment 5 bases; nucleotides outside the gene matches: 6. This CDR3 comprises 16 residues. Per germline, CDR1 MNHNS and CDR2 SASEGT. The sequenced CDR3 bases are TGTGCCAGCAGTGGGGACAGGGGGAGGTTGACCGGGGAG. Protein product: CASSGDRGRLTGE. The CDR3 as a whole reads CASSGDRGRLTGELFF.

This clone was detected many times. The CDR3 DNA, read in part, is TGTGCCAGCAGCTATCAGGGAACCAATTCACCC. Translated, it gives CASSYQGTNSP. The full-length CDR3 reads as CASSYQGTNSPLHF. The rearrangement links TRBV7-2 to TRBJ1-6, with TRBD1 as a possible D gene (5 bases). The DNA ends 3 residues before the CDR3 does, and the rest of the CDR3 is filled in from the germline J gene. Germline V CDR1 and CDR2: SGHTA, FQGNSA. V gave up 4 bases and J gave up 7 bases, with 11 bases separating them. CDR3 length: 14 residues.

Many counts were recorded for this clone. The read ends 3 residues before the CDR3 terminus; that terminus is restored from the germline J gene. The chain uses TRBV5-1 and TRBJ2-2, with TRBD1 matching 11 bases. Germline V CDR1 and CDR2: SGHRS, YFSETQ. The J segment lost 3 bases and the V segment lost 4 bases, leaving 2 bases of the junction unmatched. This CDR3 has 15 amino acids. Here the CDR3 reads CASSPGQGDTGELFF. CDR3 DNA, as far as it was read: TGCGCCAGCAGCCCGGGACAGGGGGACACCGGGGAG.

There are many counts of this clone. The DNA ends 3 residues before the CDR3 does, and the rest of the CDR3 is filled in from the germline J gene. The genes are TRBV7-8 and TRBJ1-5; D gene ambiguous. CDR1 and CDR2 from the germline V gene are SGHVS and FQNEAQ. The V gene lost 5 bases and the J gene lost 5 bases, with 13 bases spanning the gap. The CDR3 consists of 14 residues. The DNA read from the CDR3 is TGTGCCAGCAGCCCGCGGGCTACCCATCAGCCC. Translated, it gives CASSPRATHQP. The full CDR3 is CASSPRATHQPQHF.

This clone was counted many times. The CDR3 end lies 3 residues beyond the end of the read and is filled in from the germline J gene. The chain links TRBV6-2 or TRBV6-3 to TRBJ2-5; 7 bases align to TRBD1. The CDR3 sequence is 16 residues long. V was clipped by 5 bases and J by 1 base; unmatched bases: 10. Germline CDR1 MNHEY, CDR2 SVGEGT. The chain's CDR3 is CASSRVTGLPQETQYF. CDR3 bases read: TGTGCCAGCAGTCGAGTGACAGGGCTACCCCAAGAGACC.

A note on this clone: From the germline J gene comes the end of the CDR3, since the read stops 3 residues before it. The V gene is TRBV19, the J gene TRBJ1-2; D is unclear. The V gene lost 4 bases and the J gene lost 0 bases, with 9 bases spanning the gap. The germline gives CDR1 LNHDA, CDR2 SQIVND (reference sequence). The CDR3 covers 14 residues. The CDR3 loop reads CASSTQVANYGYTF. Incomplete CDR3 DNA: TGTGCCAGTAGTACGCAGGTGGCTAACTATGGC.

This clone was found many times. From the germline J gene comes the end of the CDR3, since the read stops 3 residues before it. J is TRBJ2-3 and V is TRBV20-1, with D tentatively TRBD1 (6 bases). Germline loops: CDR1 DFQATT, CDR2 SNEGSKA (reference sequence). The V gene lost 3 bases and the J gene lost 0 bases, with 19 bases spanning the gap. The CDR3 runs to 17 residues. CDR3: CSASWGQGWPSTDTQYF. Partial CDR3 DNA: TGCAGTGCTAGTTGGGGGCAGGGGTGGCCGAGCACAGATACG.

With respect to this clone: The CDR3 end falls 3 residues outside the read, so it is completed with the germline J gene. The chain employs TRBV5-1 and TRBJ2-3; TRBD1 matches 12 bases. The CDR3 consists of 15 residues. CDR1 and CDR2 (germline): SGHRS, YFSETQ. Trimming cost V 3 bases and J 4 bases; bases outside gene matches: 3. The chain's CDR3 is CASSWGQGAADTQYF. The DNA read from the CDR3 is TGCGCCAGCAGCTGGGGACAGGGGGCGGCAGATACG. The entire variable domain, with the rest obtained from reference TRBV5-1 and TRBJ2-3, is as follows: KAGVTQTPRYLIKTRGQQVTLSCSPISGHRSVSWYQQTPGQGLQFLFEYFSETQRNKGNFPGRFSGRQFSNSRSEMNVSTLELGDSALYLCASSWGQGAADTQYFGPGTRLTVL.

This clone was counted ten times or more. Incomplete CDR3 DNA: TGTGCCAGCAGCTACCGGACTGATCAA. This translates into CASSYRTDQ. The complete CDR3 reads CASSYRTDQAFF. The chain uses TRBV2 and TRBJ1-1; the D is unclear. The read ends 3 residues before the CDR3 terminus; that terminus is restored from the germline J gene. This CDR3 comprises 12 residues. Germline CDR1 reads SNHLY; CDR2 reads FYNNEI.

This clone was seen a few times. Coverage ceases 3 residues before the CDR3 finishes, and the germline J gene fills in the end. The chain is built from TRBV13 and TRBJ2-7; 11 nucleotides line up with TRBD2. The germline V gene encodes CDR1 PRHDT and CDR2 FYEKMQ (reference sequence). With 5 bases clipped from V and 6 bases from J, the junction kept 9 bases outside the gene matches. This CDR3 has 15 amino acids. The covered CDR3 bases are TGTGCCAGCAGCCCGATTATAGCGGGGGGGCGCGAG. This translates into CASSPIIAGGRE. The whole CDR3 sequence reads CASSPIIAGGREQYF.

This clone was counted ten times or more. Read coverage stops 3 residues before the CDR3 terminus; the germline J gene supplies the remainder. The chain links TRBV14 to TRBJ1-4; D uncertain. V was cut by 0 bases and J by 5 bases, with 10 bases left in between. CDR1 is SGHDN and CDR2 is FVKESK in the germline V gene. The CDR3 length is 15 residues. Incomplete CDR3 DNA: TGTGCCAGCAGCCAAGACAGGAGGAAAAATGAAAAA. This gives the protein CASSQDRRKNEK. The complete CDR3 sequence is CASSQDRRKNEKLFF.

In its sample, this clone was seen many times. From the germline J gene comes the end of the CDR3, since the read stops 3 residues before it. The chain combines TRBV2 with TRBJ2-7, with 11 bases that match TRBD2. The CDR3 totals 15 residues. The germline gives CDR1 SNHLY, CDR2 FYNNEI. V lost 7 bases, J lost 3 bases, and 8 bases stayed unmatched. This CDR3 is CASKRLAGKDYEQYF. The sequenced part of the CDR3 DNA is TGTGCCAGCAAAAGACTAGCGGGAAAAGACTACGAG.

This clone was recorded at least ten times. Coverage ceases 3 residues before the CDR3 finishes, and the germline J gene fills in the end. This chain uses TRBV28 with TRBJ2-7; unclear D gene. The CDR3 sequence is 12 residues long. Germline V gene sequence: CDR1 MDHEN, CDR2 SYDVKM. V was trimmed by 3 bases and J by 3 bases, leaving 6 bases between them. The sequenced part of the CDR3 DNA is TGTGCCAGCAGTTTCTCGGTCTACGAG. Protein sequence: CASSFSVYE. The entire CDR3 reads CASSFSVYEQYF.

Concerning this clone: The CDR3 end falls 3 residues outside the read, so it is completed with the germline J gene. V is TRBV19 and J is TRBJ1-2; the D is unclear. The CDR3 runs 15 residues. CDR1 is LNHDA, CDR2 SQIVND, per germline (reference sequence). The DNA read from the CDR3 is TGTGCCAGTAGTCCTACTAGCGGGAGGTTTTACGAC. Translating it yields CASSPTSGRFYD. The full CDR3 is CASSPTSGRFYDYTF.